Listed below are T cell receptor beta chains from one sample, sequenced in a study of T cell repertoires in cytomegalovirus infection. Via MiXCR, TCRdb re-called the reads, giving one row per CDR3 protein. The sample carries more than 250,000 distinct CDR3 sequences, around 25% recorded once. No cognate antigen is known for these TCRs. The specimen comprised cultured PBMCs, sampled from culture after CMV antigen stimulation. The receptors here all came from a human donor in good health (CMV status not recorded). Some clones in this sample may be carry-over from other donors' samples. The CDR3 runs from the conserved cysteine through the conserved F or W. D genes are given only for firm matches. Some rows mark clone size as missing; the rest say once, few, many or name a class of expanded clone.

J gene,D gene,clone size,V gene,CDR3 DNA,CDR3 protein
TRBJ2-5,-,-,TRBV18,TGTGCCAGCTCACCAGCTATACAAGAGACCCAGTACTTC,CASSPAIQETQYF
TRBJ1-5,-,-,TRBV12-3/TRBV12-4,TGTGCCAGCAGTCCCTCGGGGAACAATCAGCCCCAGCATTTT,CASSPSGNNQPQHF
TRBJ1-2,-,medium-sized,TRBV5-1,TGCGCCAGCAGCGACAGCCTCGCCCTCACCTATGGCTACACCTTC,CASSDSLALTYGYTF
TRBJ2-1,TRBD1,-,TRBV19,TGTGCCAGTACCCCGACAGGGGGAGTTTACAATGAGCAGTTCTTC,CASTPTGGVYNEQFF
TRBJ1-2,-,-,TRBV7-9,TGTGCCAGCAGCCCCGTCCGAGCCTATGGCTACACCTTC,CASSPVRAYGYTF
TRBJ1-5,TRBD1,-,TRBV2,TGTGCCAGCAAGTCGACAGGGGATAGCAATCAGCCCCAGCATTTT,CASKSTGDSNQPQHF
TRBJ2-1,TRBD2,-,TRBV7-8,TGTGCCAGCAGCCCTTTCGGCGGGAGCCTGTTGACTGAGCAGTTCTTC,CASSPFGGSLLTEQFF
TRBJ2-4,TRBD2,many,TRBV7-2,TGTGCCAGCAGCTTAGCGACTAGCGGGAGACAAAACATTCAGTACTTC,CASSLATSGRQNIQYF
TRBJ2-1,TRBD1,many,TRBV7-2,TGTGCCAGCAGCCCAGGGACAGGTCTAGGGAATGAGCAGTTCTTC,CASSPGTGLGNEQFF
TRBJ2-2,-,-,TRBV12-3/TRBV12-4,TGTGCCAGCATGGGGGGTGAGCTGTTTTTT,CASMGGELFF
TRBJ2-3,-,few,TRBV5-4,TGTGCCAGCACCCAGGAATCCCACGGGGATACGCAGTATTTT,CASTQESHGDTQYF
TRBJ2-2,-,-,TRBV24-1,TGTGCCCCCCCGGAGGGGTTAGCCGGGGAGCTGTTTTTT,CAPPEGLAGELFF
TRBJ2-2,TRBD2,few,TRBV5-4,TGTGCCAGCAGCAGAATGACCGGGACTAGCGGGATTGGCAGGCTGGCCGGGGAGCTGTTTTTT,CASSRMTGTSGIGRLAGELFF
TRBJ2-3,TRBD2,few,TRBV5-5,TGTGCCAGCAGCACGACTAGCGGGAACACAGATACGCAGTATTTT,CASSTTSGNTDTQYF
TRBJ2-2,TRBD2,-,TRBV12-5,TGTGCTAGTGGTTTGGTAGCTTCAGCGGGGGCAACCGGGGAGCTGTTTTTT,CASGLVASAGATGELFF
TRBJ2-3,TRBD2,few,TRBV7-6,TGTGCCAGCAGCCCGACGGGAGGATCTGCAGATACGCAGTATTTT,CASSPTGGSADTQYF
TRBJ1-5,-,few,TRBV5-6,TGTGCCAGCAGCAAGGTACGGCAGGATCAGCCCCAGCATTTT,CASSKVRQDQPQHF
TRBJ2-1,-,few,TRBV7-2,TGTGCCAGCAGCTTAATGGGCGGGGTCCCCAATGAGCAGTTCTTC,CASSLMGGVPNEQFF
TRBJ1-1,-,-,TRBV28,TGTGCCAGCAGTTCTATAACCCCCCCCTTTAGGGGAGGCACTGAAGCTTTCTTT,CASSSITPPFRGGTEAFF
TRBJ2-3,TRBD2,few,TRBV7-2,TGTGCCAGCAGCTTAGGGTTTGGGGCTAGCGGGAGTCCGGGTACAGATACGCAGTATTTT,CASSLGFGASGSPGTDTQYF